The clone carrying this TCR beta chain was recorded many times. The target antigen is unknown. Amplification of TCR beta CDR3 regions was performed using RNA transcripts as template. HTBI primers were employed in a first-round RT-PCR of the TCR CDR3. TCRdb used MiXCR to reprocess the multiplex PCR reads, holding one entry per CDR3 protein. The table lists some 180,000 distinct CDR3 sequences, about 17% of them singletons. Trimming at V came to 0 bases and at J to 9 bases, leaving 3 bases not matched to a gene. Germline V CDR1 and CDR2: SEHNR, FQNEAQ (reference sequence). This CDR3 contains 15 residues. Not enrolled were patients with uncontrolled infection, other autoimmune disease, pregnancy or lactation. The data derive from a study of T cells in Graves' hyperthyroidism and ophthalmopathy. Overall study: Blood was drawn when the patient was first diagnosed and still untreated. The study's findings and limits: Peripheral blood also featured most of the thyroid clonotypes expanded above 0.001.

The chain joins TRBV7-9 to TRBJ1-6; TRBD1 matches at 9 bases. The receptor comes from a woman aged 50 to 65 with Graves' hyperthyroidism. The sequenced sample was blood. CDR3 nucleotides: TGTGCCAGCAGCTTAGCCGGGACAGGGAGTTCACCCCTCCACTTT. Amino acids: CASSLAGTGSSPLHF.